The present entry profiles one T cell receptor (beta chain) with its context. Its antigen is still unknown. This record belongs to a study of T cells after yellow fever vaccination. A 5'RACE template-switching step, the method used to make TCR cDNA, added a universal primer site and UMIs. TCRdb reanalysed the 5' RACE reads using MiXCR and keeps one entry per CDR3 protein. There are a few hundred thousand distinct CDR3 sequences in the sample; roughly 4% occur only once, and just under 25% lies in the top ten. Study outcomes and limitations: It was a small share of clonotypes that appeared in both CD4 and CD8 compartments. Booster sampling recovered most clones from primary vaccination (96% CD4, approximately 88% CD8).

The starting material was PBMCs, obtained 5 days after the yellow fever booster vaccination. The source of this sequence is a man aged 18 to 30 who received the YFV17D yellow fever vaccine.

CDR3 amino acids: CASSSQGGRDTQYF. The CDR3, as DNA: TGCGCCAGCAGCTCCCAGGGGGGCAGGGATACGCAGTATTTT. The chain employs TRBV5-1 and TRBJ2-3, with D possibly being TRBD1 (7 bases). The CDR3 runs 14 residues. Trimming removed 3 bases from V and 6 bases from J, with 14 bases in between. In germline, CDR1 is SGHRS, CDR2 YFSETQ.